These 3 T cell receptor beta chains were sequenced from one sample in a study of cytomegalovirus exposure and HLA in healthy donors. PCR involved 60 Vbeta and 13 Jbeta primers. Sequenced by immunoSEQ multiplex PCR; TCRdb stores in-frame clones only, minus some. The sample holds about 180,000 clones, 80% seen once. Sample: PBMCs. These receptors came from a woman aged 30 to 39 in good health and CMV-seronegative.

In the case of this clone: The same CDR3 can be traced to other DNA sequences in this sample. The rearrangement links TRBV14 to TRBJ2-1, with D unclear. CDR3 length equals 14 residues. From germline, CDR1 is SGHDN and CDR2 FVKESK. With 6 bases removed from V and 0 bases from J, the gap between germline ends came to 9 bases. The CDR3 protein is CASSFSLSYNEQFF. The CDR3 DNA sequence: TGTGCCAGCAGTTTTAGTCTCTCCTACAATGAGCAGTTCTTC.

For the CDR3, the DNA is TGTGCCAGCAGCCAAGTGGGACTAGCAACATCCAATGAGCAGTTCTTC. Translation: CASSQVGLATSNEQFF. The chain has TRBV14 and TRBJ2-1, with 9 positions matching TRBD2. CDR1 and CDR2 from the germline V gene are SGHDN and FVKESK. The CDR3 is 16 amino acids. The J segment lost 6 bases and the V segment lost 1 base, leaving 7 bases of the junction unmatched.

V and J are TRBV19 and TRBJ2-4; 7 positions match TRBD1. V dropped 4 bases and J dropped 3; count of bases not matched to a gene: 9. The CDR3 has 16 residues. The germline CDR1 and CDR2 sequences are LNHDA and SQIVND (reference sequence). CDR3 amino acids: CASSRRQGEGKNIQYF. The DNA of the CDR3 is TGTGCCAGTAGTAGAAGACAGGGTGAGGGCAAAAACATTCAGTACTTC.